The entry that follows covers one T cell receptor (beta chain) sequence. What it recognizes is unknown. TCRdb's table, derived via immunoSEQ multiplex PCR, lists solely in-frame clones and lacks some. The sample records about 31,000 clones, over 75% being singletons. This specimen belongs to a study of a mutant IDH1 vaccine in newly diagnosed glioma. Study-level background: Investigators started vaccination 4-6 weeks after radiotherapy alone, or with temozolomide cycles. At week 47 came visit V13, while visit V12 had come at week 35.

General study points: Among all patients, vaccine-induced immune responses occurred in 90% to 95%.

Specified time point: week 47, end of study. Doses consisted of 300 ug of mutant IDH1 20-mer peptide each, paired with topical imiquimod. The V gene's germline CDR1 is SGHRS and CDR2 YFSETQ. This CDR3 comprises 14 residues. Trimming removed 0 bases from V and 2 bases from J, with 8 bases in between. The TCR sequence derives from a woman aged 40-49 years with glioma. Sequences were derived from PBMCs, sampled from a glioma patient whose treatment included an IDH1 peptide vaccine. V usage is TRBV5-1 and J usage is TRBJ1-1; tentatively, D is TRBD1 (5 bases). For the CDR3, the DNA is TGCGCCAGCAGCTTGGAACAGGCTAACACTGAAGCTTTCTTT. Its protein product is CASSLEQANTEAFF.